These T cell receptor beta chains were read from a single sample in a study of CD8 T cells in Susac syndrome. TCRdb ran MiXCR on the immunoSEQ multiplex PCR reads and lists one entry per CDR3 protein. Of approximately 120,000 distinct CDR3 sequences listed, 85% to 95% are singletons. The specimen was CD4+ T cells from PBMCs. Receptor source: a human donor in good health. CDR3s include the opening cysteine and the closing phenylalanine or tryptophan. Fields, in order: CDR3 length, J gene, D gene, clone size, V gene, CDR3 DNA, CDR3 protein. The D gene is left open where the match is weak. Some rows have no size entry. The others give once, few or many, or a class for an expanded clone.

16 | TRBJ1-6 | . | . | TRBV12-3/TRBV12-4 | TGTGCCAGCAGGGAGAGCGACCGGGGCAATCATTCACCCCTCCACTTT | CASRESDRGNHSPLHF
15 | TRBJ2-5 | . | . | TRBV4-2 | TGTGCCAGCAGCGCCCAGGACGGAAAGGAAGAGACCCAGTACTTC | CASSAQDGKEETQYF
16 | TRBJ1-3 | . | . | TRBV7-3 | TGTGCCAGCAGCCCTCAAGACTGGAAAAATGGAAACACCATATATTTT | CASSPQDWKNGNTIYF
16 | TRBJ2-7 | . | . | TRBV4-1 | TGCGCCAGCAGCCAAGATAGGGGCAGACAGATCTACGAGCAGTACTTC | CASSQDRGRQIYEQYF
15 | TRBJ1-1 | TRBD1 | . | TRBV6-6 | TGTGCCAGCAGTTTCGGACAGGCCCCGAACACTGAAGCTTTCTTT | CASSFGQAPNTEAFF
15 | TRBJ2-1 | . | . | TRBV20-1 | TGCAGTGCTAGAGTGGAGGATAGGGTGGTCAATGAGCAGTTCTTC | CSARVEDRVVNEQFF
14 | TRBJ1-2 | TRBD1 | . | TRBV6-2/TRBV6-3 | TGTGCCAGCAGTCCCCTCCGACAGGGACATGGCTACACCTTC | CASSPLRQGHGYTF
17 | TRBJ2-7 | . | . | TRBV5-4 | TGTGCCAGCAGCCCCTCCCGGTCAGGGATCCCCTCCCACGAGCAGTACTTC | CASSPSRSGIPSHEQYF
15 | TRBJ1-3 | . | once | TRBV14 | TGTGCCAGCAGCCACGGACAACCCTCTGGAAACACCATATATTTT | CASSHGQPSGNTIYF
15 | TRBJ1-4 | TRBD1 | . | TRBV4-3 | TGCGCCAGCAGCCCAACTGACAGGGGTAATGAAAAACTGTTTTTT | CASSPTDRGNEKLFF
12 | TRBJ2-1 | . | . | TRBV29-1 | TGCAGCGTCCGACCGCCCTACAATGAGCAGTTCTTC | CSVRPPYNEQFF
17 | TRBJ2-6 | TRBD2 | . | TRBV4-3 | TGCGCCAGCAGCCATTCCGGGACGGGGGGTGGGGCCAACGTCCTGACTTTC | CASSHSGTGGGANVLTF
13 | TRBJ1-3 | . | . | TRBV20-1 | TGCAGTGCTAGGGACTCCGCAGGAAACACCATATATTTT | CSARDSAGNTIYF
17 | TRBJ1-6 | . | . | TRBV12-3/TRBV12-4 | TGTGCCAGCAGCAATCCAGTGCAACAGGGAACTAATTCACCCCTCCACTTT | CASSNPVQQGTNSPLHF
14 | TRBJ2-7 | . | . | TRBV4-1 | TGCGCCAGCAGCCCCTCCCCGGGGGGCAACGAGCAGTACTTC | CASSPSPGGNEQYF
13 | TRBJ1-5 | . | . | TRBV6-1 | TGTGCCAGCAGTGAAGCGTACGAAGGGATACAGCATTTT | CASSEAYEGIQHF
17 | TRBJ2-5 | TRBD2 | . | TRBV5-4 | TGTGCCAGCAGCTCTATGGGACTAGCGGGGATGGGGGAGACCCAGTACTTC | CASSSMGLAGMGETQYF
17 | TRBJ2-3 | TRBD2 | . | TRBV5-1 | TGCGCCAGCAGCCTCGGACTAGCGGGGGTTAGCACAGATACGCAGTATTTT | CASSLGLAGVSTDTQYF
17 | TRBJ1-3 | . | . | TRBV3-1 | TGTGCCAGCAGCCAAGTCGTTTTTCGGGGCCCGGGAAACACCATATATTTT | CASSQVVFRGPGNTIYF
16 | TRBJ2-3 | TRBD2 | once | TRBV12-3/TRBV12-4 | TGTGCCAGCACTAGCACCAGCGGGACCCCCACAGATACGCAGTATTTT | CASTSTSGTPTDTQYF